The subject of this entry is one T cell receptor beta chain. The data derive from a study of blood T cell repertoires in COVID-19. About the study: Acute-phase and convalescent COVID-19 samples originated in the United States, Italy and Spain. T cells, B-cell-depleted T cells, or PBMCs supplied cDNA or gDNA.

Using immunoSEQ multiplex PCR, the repertoire was profiled, and TCRdb retains in-frame clones only, with some absent. The table lists some 150,000 clones, about four fifths of them singletons. There are 15 residues in the CDR3. V lost 3 bases and J lost 4, with 15 bases in between. CDR1 and CDR2 from the germline V gene are MNHEY and SMNVEV (reference sequence). The rearrangement joins TRBV27 to TRBJ1-1; possible D gene TRBD1, 5 bases. The specimen was peripheral blood. This clonotype was obtained from a woman in her seventies with acute or convalescent COVID-19. The CDR3 region has the DNA TGTGCCAGCAGTTTTGTGAGGGGAGGGCCCACTGAAGCTTTCTTT. This gives the protein CASSFVRGGPTEAFF.